This passage covers 28 T cell receptor beta chains from one sample sequenced in a study of blood T cell repertoires in COVID-19. Clones were read by immunoSEQ multiplex PCR, and TCRdb kept only the in-frame ones, dropping some. The sample has about 42,000 clones; 80% to 90% are singletons. Sequenced input: peripheral blood. The receptor source for this set is a man younger than 45 with active or convalescent COVID-19.

This clone appeared a single time. The CDR3, as DNA: TGTGCCAGCAGCCCTAGCGGGATCTCCTACAATGAGCAGTTCTTC. Translated: CASSPSGISYNEQFF. The J gene is TRBJ2-1, the V gene TRBV28; 9 bases are shared with TRBD2. CDR1 and CDR2 (germline): MDHEN, SYDVKM. V dropped 6 bases and J dropped 0; count of bases not matched to a gene: 3. The CDR3 totals 15 residues.

The chain links TRBV18 to TRBJ2-2; D gene uncertain. The V gene's germline CDR1 is KGHSH and CDR2 LQKENI. There are 15 residues in the CDR3. Trimming shortened V by 3 bases and J by 0 bases, and 8 bases separated the two germline ends. For the CDR3, the DNA is TGTGCCAGCTCACCTATGACTTCGAACACCGGGGAGCTGTTTTTT. It specifies CASSPMTSNTGELFF.

The chain combines TRBV12-3 or TRBV12-4 with TRBJ1-1; D gene ambiguous. V was trimmed by 6 bases and J by 4 bases, leaving 9 bases between them. This CDR3 is 12 amino acids long. The CDR3 sequence: CASRRTTTEAFF. The CDR3 coding sequence is TGTGCCAGCAGGAGGACTACCACTGAAGCTTTCTTT.

This chain connects TRBV2 to TRBJ2-1; 11 bases are shared with TRBD2. Germline-derived CDR1 and CDR2 are SNHLY and FYNNEI. This CDR3 spans 19 amino acids. V was pared by 4 bases and J by 7 bases, with 18 bases of the junction left unmatched. In DNA form, the CDR3 reads TGTGCCAGCAGTGGGAACCCCCAGGGAACTAGCGGGAGAGTGAATGAGCAGTTCTTC. It codes for CASSGNPQGTSGRVNEQFF.

V is TRBV6-4 and J is TRBJ2-1; TRBD2 agrees at 8 bases. The CDR3 consists of 14 residues. Germline loops: CDR1 MRHNA, CDR2 SNTAGT. V lost 4 bases, J lost 8 bases, and 7 bases stayed unmatched. CDR3 coding DNA: TGTGCCAGCAGTGTGGGACGGGGGGGCCATGAGCAGTTCTTC. This translates into CASSVGRGGHEQFF.

This sequence joins TRBV29-1 and TRBJ1-2; D is possibly TRBD1 (6 bases). The V end was cut by 7 bases, the J end by 0 bases, with 12 bases between. This CDR3 is built from 13 residues. Germline V lookup: CDR1 SQVTM, CDR2 ANQGSEA. CDR3 protein: CSAGTLANYGYTF. The DNA for the CDR3 is TGCAGCGCCGGGACATTAGCTAACTATGGCTACACCTTC.

This clone occurred a few times. The chain recombines TRBV14 with TRBJ2-7; TRBD2 aligns across 7 bases. Looked up from germline, CDR1 is SGHDN and CDR2 is FVKESK. The V and J ends lost 0 bases and 6 bases, in that order; junction bases with no gene match: 5. There are 14 residues in the CDR3. The CDR3 spells CASSQDGPGGEQYV. CDR3 sequence (DNA): TGTGCCAGCAGCCAAGACGGGCCGGGGGGCGAGCAGTACGTC.

J is TRBJ2-3 and V is TRBV24-1, with TRBD2 matching over 9 bases. The trim removed 3 bases at V and 3 bases at J, leaving 9 bases unmatched. CDR3 length equals 17 residues. Germline V gene sequence: CDR1 KGHDR, CDR2 SFDVKD. In DNA form, the CDR3 reads TGTGCCACCAGTGATGTTCCGAGCGGGAGGTTAACAGATACGCAGTATTTT. Its translation: CATSDVPSGRLTDTQYF.

This chain connects TRBV7-6 to TRBJ1-4; D is uncertain. Germline assignment: CDR1 SGHVS and CDR2 FNYEAQ. The CDR3 totals 15 residues. Trimming took 0 bases from V and 0 from J, leaving 5 bases between them. The chain's CDR3 is CASSLAPATNEKLFF. For the CDR3, the DNA is TGTGCCAGCAGCTTAGCTCCCGCAACTAATGAAAAACTGTTTTTT.

By share, this clone ranks as medium-sized. The chain has TRBV10-2 and TRBJ1-2, with 7 bases matching TRBD1. The V segment lost 3 bases and the J segment 1 base; nucleotides outside the gene matches: 2. Germline V CDR1 and CDR2: WSHSY, SAAADI. This CDR3 has 14 residues. CDR3 nucleotide sequence: TGCGCCAGCAGTGATCCAGGGGGTAACTATGGCTACACCTTC. Its translation: CASSDPGGNYGYTF.

This clone turned up a few times. The chain's CDR3 is CASSISGPSNEKLFF. As DNA, the CDR3 is TGTGCCAGTAGTATCTCAGGTCCGTCTAATGAAAAACTGTTTTTT. The V and J genes are TRBV19 and TRBJ1-4; the D is unclear. The V gene lost 3 bases and the J gene lost 3 bases, with 11 bases spanning the gap. This CDR3 has 15 residues. Germline V gene lookup returns CDR1 LNHDA and CDR2 SQIVND (reference sequence).

The chain links TRBV4-2 to TRBJ1-4; possible D gene TRBD1, 6 bases. Per the germline V gene, CDR1 is LGHNA and CDR2 is YNFKEQ. Trimming pared 5 bases from V and 4 bases from J, leaving 17 bases between. The CDR3 contains 16 residues. CDR3 region: CASSSGTSGFNEKLFF. CDR3 DNA: TGTGCCAGCAGCTCTGGGACATCGGGGTTTAATGAAAAACTGTTTTTT.

The chain links TRBV19 to TRBJ2-5, with a weak D call TRBD1 (7 bases). This CDR3 region has 17 residues. Trimming took off 1 base at V and 2 bases at J, with 17 bases between the two ends. Germline assignment: CDR1 LNHDA and CDR2 SQIVND (reference sequence). The DNA of the CDR3 is TGTGCCAGTAGTATAGTGGTCAGGGGGGTAGGGCAAGAGACCCAGTACTTC. Protein: CASSIVVRGVGQETQYF.

The chain uses TRBV19 and TRBJ2-3, with TRBD1 matching 7 bases. Germline lookup yields CDR1 LNHDA and CDR2 SQIVND (reference sequence). The CDR3 is made up of 14 amino acids. Trimming removed 5 bases from V and 3 bases from J; junction bases left unmatched: 5. CDR3 nucleotides: TGTGCCAGTAGTGCCAGACAGGGAACAGATACGCAGTATTTT. Translation: CASSARQGTDTQYF.

This clone has only one observation. The rearrangement joins TRBV19 to TRBJ1-2; 9 bases match TRBD1. This CDR3 spans 18 amino acids. CDR1 LNHDA and CDR2 SQIVND come from the germline V gene (reference sequence). The junction had 14 bases not matched to a gene; V was cut back by 6 bases and J by 0 bases. CDR3 sequence (DNA): TGTGCCAGTAGCGTTCGGGGAACACAGGGGGCCTCTAACTATGGCTACACCTTC. Protein: CASSVRGTQGASNYGYTF.

This chain uses TRBV18 with TRBJ1-6; 8 nucleotides agree with TRBD1. From germline, CDR1 is KGHSH and CDR2 LQKENI. The J segment lost 7 bases and the V segment lost 5 bases, leaving 7 bases of the junction unmatched. The CDR3 is made up of 15 amino acids. Written as DNA, the CDR3 is TGTGCCAGCTCAGCTTCCGGGACAGGCAATTCACCCCTCCACTTT. This codes for CASSASGTGNSPLHF.

This chain connects TRBV24-1 to TRBJ1-5; D gene ambiguous. The germline V gene has CDR1 KGHDR and CDR2 SFDVKD. The V end lost 2 bases, the J end lost 3 bases, and 7 bases lay between the germline ends. This CDR3 contains 14 residues. CDR3 nucleotide sequence: TGTGCCACCAGTGATTCAGGAAACAATCAGCCCCAGCATTTT. It encodes CATSDSGNNQPQHF.

This clone occurred once. This chain links TRBV7-3 with TRBJ1-1; 8 positions agree with TRBD1. Germline trimming cut 5 bases from V and 11 bases from J; bases unmatched to any gene: 10. There are 13 residues in the CDR3. CDR1 and CDR2 from the germline V gene are SGHTA and FQGTGA. This CDR3 reads CASSPSRQGKAFF. DNA of the CDR3: TGTGCCAGCAGCCCAAGCCGACAGGGGAAGGCTTTCTTT.

This rearrangement joins TRBV12-3 or TRBV12-4 to TRBJ1-2; D remains ambiguous. This CDR3 spans 13 amino acids. The V gene lost 3 bases and the J gene lost 4 bases, with 9 bases spanning the gap. For the CDR3, the DNA is TGTGCCAGCAGTTTGTACAGTTCCTATGGCTACACCTTC. It is translated as CASSLYSSYGYTF.

V gene TRBV18 combines with J gene TRBJ1-1; 8 nucleotides align to TRBD1. This CDR3 contains 13 residues. V lost 3 bases to trimming and J lost 7 bases; unmatched junction nucleotides: 4. Per the germline V gene, CDR1 is KGHSH and CDR2 is LQKENI. CDR3 protein: CASSPRTGGEAFF. The CDR3 nucleotides read TGTGCCAGCTCACCTCGCACAGGGGGTGAAGCTTTCTTT. The entire variable domain, with the rest obtained from reference TRBV18 and TRBJ1-1, is as follows: NAGVMQNPRHLVRRRGQEARLRCSPMKGHSHVYWYRQLPEEGLKFMVYLQKENIIDESGMPKERFSAEFPKEGPSILRIQQVVRGDSAAYFCASSPRTGGEAFFGQGTRLTVV.

CDR3 sequence reads: CASSLNAGTYEQYF. The DNA for the CDR3 is TGTGCCAGCAGCTTAAACGCGGGCACCTACGAGCAGTACTTC. This sequence joins TRBV7-2 and TRBJ2-7; a possible D gene is TRBD2 (5 bases). V dropped 2 bases and J dropped 2 bases, with 10 bases sitting between them. The length of the CDR3 is 14 residues. Germline lookup yields CDR1 SGHTA and CDR2 FQGNSA.

This chain joins TRBV6-5 and TRBJ2-2, with D uncertain. V dropped 2 bases and J dropped 6 bases, with 13 bases sitting between them. CDR3 length: 15 amino acids. Germline V gives CDR1 MNHEY, CDR2 SVGAGI. CDR3 protein: CASSYGLERAGELFF. The CDR3 nucleotides are TGTGCCAGCAGTTACGGGTTAGAACGGGCCGGGGAGCTGTTTTTT.

The chain carries TRBV19 and TRBJ2-1; 11 bases match TRBD2. Trimming at V came to 7 bases and at J to 7 bases, leaving 6 bases not matched to a gene. Germline assignment: CDR1 LNHDA and CDR2 SQIVND (reference sequence). CDR3 length equals 14 residues. The CDR3 DNA reads TGTGCCAGTACCGTAGCGGGGGGGCGTAATGAGCAGTTCTTC. This sequence encodes CASTVAGGRNEQFF.

The chain uses TRBV14 and TRBJ1-5, with D possibly TRBD1 on 6 matching bases. Trimming removed 5 bases at V and 6 bases at J, with 14 bases between. Germline values: CDR1 SGHDN, CDR2 FVKESK. The CDR3 is 14 residues long. The CDR3 region has the DNA TGTGCCAGCAGCTCTATGGGGGCAGGTCAGCCCCAGCATTTT. Translation gives CASSSMGAGQPQHF.

This sequence joins TRBV7-7 and TRBJ2-2; tentatively, D is TRBD1 (5 bases). This CDR3 region has 15 residues. Germline CDR1 reads SSHAT; CDR2 reads FNYEAQ (reference sequence). The V and J ends lost 10 bases and 4 bases respectively, with 19 bases between them. The CDR3 spells CATLTVPEGTGELFF. The CDR3 nucleotides are TGTGCCACTTTGACAGTACCCGAAGGCACCGGGGAGCTGTTTTTT. Full variable domain (missing parts from reference TRBV7-7 and TRBJ2-2): GAGVSQSPRYKVTKRGQDVTLRCDPISSHATLYWYQQALGQGPEFLTYFNYEAQPDKSGLPSDRFSAERPEGSISTLTIQRTEQRDSAMYRCATLTVPEGTGELFFGEGSRLTVL.

The gene calls are TRBV6-5 and TRBJ2-3, with D perhaps matching TRBD2 (6 bases). This CDR3 comprises 14 residues. Germline-derived CDR1 and CDR2 are MNHEY and SVGAGI. The ends were cut back, 4 bases at V and 4 bases at J, with 12 bases in the middle. Written as DNA, the CDR3 is TGTGCCAGCAGTTTTAGCGGAGATTCAGATACGCAGTATTTT. As protein: CASSFSGDSDTQYF.

This chain links TRBV6-5 with TRBJ2-5; maybe TRBD2 (6 bases). Germline V CDR1 and CDR2: MNHEY, SVGAGI. This CDR3 has 14 residues. V lost 2 bases and J 6 bases, leaving 13 bases between the germline ends. CDR3 protein: CASSYDGGRKTQYF. DNA for the CDR3: TGTGCCAGCAGTTACGACGGGGGTCGAAAGACCCAGTACTTC.

The CDR3 nucleotides are TGTGCCAGCAGCTTACCGGGTAGGAACACTGAAGCTTTCTTT. It yields the protein CASSLPGRNTEAFF. The V call is TRBV7-2, the J call TRBJ1-1; D is undetermined. V lost 2 bases and J 1 base, leaving 8 bases between the germline ends. This CDR3 spans 14 amino acids. Germline V CDR1 and CDR2: SGHTA, FQGNSA. The full variable domain, completed using reference TRBV7-2 and TRBJ1-1, is GAGVSQSPSNKVTEKGKDVELRCDPISGHTALYWYRQSLGQGLEFLIYFQGNSAPDKSGLPSDRFSAERTGGSVSTLTIQRTQQEDSAVYLCASSLPGRNTEAFFGQGTRLTVV.